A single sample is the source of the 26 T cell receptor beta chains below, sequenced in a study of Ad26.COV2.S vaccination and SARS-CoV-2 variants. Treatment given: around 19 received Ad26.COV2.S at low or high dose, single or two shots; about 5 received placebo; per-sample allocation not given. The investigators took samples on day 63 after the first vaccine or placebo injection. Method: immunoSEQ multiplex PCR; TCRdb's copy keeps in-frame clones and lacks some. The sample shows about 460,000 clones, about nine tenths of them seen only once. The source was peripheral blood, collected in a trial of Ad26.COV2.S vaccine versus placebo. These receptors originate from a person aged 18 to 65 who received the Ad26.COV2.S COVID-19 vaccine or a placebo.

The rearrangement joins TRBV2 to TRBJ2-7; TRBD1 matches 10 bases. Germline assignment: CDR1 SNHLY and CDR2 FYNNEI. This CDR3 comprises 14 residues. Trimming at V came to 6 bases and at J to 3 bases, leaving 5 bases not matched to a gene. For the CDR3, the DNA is TGTGCCAGCAGGGACCGGGACAGGGGCTACGAGCAGTACTTC. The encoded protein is CASRDRDRGYEQYF.

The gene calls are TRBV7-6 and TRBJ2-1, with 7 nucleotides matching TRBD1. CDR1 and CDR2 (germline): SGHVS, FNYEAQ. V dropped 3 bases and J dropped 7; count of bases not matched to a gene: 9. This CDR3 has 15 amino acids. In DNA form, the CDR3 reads TGTGCCAGCAGCTTCGGGACAGACAATACAAATGAGCAGTTCTTC. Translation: CASSFGTDNTNEQFF.

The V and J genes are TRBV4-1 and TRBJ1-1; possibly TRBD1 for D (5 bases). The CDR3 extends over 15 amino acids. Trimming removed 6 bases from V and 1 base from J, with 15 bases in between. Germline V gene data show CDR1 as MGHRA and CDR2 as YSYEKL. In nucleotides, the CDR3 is TGCGCCAGCAGGGCGATGGGGCGTCAGAACACTGAAGCTTTCTTT. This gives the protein CASRAMGRQNTEAFF.

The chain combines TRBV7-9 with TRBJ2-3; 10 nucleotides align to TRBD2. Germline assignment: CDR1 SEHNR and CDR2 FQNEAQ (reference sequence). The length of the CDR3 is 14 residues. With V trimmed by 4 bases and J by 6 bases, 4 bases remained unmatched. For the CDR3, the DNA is TGTGCCAGCAGCTCGGGACTAGCGTTCGATACGCAGTATTTT. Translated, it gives CASSSGLAFDTQYF. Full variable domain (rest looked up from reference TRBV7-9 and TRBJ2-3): DTGVSQNPRHKITKRGQNVTFRCDPISEHNRLYWYRQTLGQGPEFLTYFQNEAQLEKSRLLSDRFSAERPKGSFSTLEIQRTEQGDSAMYLCASSSGLAFDTQYFGPGTRLTVL.

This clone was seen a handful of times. The CDR3 DNA sequence: TGTGCCAGCAGGGCTGACAGGGGGGGACAGCCCCAGCATTTT. Residues: CASRADRGGQPQHF. This chain joins TRBV2 and TRBJ1-5; 9 bases match TRBD1. CDR3 length equals 14 residues. CDR1 is SNHLY, CDR2 FYNNEI, per germline. V lost 6 bases, J lost 7 bases, and 7 bases stayed unmatched.

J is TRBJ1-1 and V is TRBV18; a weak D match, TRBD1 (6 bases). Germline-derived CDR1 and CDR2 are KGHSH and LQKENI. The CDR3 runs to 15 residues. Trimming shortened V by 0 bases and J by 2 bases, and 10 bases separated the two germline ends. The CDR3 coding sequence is TGTGCCAGCTCACCACCCTGGGGGGCTAACACTGAAGCTTTCTTT. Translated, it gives CASSPPWGANTEAFF.

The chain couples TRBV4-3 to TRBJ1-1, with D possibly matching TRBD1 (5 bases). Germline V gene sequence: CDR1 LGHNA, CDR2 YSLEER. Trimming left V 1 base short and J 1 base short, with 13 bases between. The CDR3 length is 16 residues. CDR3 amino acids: CASSQVTGTANTEAFF. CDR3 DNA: TGCGCCAGCAGCCAAGTCACCGGGACGGCGAACACTGAAGCTTTCTTT.

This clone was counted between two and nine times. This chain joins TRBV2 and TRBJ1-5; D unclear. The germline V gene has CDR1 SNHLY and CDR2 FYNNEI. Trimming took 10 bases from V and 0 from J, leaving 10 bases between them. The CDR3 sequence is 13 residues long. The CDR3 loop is CATSPFSNQPQHF. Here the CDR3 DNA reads TGTGCCACCTCTCCCTTTAGCAATCAGCCCCAGCATTTT.

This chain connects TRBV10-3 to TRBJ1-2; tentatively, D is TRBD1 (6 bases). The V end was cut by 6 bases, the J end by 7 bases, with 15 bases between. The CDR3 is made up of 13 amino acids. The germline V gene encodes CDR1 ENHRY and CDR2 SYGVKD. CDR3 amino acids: CAIRPQGFGGYTF. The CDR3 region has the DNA TGTGCCATCAGGCCACAGGGATTTGGTGGCTACACCTTC.

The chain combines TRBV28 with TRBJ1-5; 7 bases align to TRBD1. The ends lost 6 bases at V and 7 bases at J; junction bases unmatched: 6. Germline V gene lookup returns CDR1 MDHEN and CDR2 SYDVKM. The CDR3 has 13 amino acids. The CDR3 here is CASRDRLGQPQHF. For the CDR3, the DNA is TGTGCCAGCAGGGACAGGCTAGGGCAGCCCCAGCATTTT. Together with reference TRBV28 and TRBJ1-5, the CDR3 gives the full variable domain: DVKVTQSSRYLVKRTGEKVFLECVQDMDHENMFWYRQDPGLGLRLIYFSYDVKMKEKGDIPEGYSVSREKKERFSLILESASTNQTSMYLCASRDRLGQPQHFGDGTRLSIL.

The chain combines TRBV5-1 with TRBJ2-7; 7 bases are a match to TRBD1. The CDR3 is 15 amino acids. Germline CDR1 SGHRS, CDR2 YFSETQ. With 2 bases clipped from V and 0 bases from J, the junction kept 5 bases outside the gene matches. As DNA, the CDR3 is TGCGCCAGCAGCTTAGGACAGGCGCCCTCCTACGAGCAGTACTTC. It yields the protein CASSLGQAPSYEQYF. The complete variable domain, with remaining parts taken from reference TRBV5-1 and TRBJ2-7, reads KAGVTQTPRYLIKTRGQQVTLSCSPISGHRSVSWYQQTPGQGLQFLFEYFSETQRNKGNFPGRFSGRQFSNSRSEMNVSTLELGDSALYLCASSLGQAPSYEQYFGPGTRLTVT.

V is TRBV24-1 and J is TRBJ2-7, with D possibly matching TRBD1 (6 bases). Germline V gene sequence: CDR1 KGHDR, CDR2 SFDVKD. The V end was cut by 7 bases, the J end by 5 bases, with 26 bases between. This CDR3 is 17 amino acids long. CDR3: CATSLSLPGDTTDEQYF. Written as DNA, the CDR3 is TGTGCCACCAGCCTCTCACTACCAGGGGACACCACCGACGAGCAGTACTTC.

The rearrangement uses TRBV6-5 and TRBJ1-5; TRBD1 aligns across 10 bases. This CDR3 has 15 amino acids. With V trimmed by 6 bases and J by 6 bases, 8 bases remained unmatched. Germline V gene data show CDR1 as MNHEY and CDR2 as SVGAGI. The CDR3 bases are TGTGCCAGCAGCGCCCGGGACAGGGGCCGTCAGCCCCAGCATTTT. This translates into CASSARDRGRQPQHF.

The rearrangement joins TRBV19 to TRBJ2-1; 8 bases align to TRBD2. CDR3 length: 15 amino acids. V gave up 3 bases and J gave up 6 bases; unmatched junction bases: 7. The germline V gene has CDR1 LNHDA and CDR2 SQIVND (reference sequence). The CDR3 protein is CASSIGLAGLNEQFF. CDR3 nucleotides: TGTGCCAGTAGTATTGGGCTAGCGGGTCTCAATGAGCAGTTCTTC.

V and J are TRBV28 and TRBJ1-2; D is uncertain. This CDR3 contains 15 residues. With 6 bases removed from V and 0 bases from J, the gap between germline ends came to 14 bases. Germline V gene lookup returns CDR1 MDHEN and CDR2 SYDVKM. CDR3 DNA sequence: TGTGCCAGCAGCTTGACACAGAGAACTAACTATGGCTACACCTTC. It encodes CASSLTQRTNYGYTF.

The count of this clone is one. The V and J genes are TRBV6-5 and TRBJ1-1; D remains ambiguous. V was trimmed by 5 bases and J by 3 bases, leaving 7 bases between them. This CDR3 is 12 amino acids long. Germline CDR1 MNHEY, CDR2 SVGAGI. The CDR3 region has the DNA TGTGCCAGCAGTCGGCGGGACACTGAAGCTTTCTTT. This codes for CASSRRDTEAFF.

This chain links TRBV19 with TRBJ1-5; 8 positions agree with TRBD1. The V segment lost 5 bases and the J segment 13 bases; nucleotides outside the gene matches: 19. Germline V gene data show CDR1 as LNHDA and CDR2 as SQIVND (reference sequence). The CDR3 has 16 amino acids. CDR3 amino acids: CASSPTPGTGPLTQHF. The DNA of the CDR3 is TGTGCCAGTAGTCCTACCCCCGGGACAGGTCCCCTGACTCAGCATTTT.

The CDR3 DNA reads TGTGCCAGCAGCCAAGATCGTAGCGGGAGGGTCATTGAGCAGTTCTTC. Its translation: CASSQDRSGRVIEQFF. The V and J genes are TRBV3-1 (or the pseudogene TRBV3-2) and TRBJ2-1, with 11 bases aligning to TRBD2. There are 16 residues in the CDR3. With 0 bases clipped from V and 9 bases from J, the junction kept 7 bases outside the gene matches. CDR1 and CDR2 from the germline V gene are LGHDT and YNNKEL (reference sequence).

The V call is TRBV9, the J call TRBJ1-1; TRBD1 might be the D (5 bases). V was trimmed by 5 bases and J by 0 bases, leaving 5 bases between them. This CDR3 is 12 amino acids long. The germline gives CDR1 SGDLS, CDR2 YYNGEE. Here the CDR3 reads CASRGVNTEAFF. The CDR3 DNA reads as TGTGCCAGCAGAGGGGTGAACACTGAAGCTTTCTTT.

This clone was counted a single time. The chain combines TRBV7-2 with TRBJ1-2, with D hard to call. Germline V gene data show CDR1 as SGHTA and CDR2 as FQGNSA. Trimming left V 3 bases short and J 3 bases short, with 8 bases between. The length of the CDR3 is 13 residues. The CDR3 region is CASSFGSDYGYTF. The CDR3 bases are TGTGCCAGCAGCTTCGGATCCGACTATGGCTACACCTTC.

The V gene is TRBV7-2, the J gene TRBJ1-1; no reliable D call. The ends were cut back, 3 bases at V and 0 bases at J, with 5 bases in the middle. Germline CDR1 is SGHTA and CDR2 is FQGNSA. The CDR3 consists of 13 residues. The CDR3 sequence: CASSLEMNTEAFF. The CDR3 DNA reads TGTGCCAGCAGCTTGGAAATGAACACTGAAGCTTTCTTT.

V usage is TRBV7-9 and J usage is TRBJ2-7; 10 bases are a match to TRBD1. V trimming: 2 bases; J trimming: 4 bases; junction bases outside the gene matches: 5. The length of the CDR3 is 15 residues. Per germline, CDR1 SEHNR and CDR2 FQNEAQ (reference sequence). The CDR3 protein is CASSLPPGQGYEQYF. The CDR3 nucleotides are TGTGCCAGCAGCTTACCGCCGGGACAGGGGTACGAGCAGTACTTC. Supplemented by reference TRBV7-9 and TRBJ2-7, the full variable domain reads DTGVSQNPRHKITKRGQNVTFRCDPISEHNRLYWYRQTLGQGPEFLTYFQNEAQLEKSRLLSDRFSAERPKGSFSTLEIQRTEQGDSAMYLCASSLPPGQGYEQYFGPGTRLTVT.

The CDR3 spells CASSYSRGGVNTEAFF. CDR3 sequence (DNA): TGTGCCAGCAGTTACTCCCGTGGGGGGGTTAACACTGAAGCTTTCTTT. The J gene is TRBJ1-1, the V gene TRBV6-5; tentative D call: TRBD1 (5 bases). The V gene's germline CDR1 is MNHEY and CDR2 SVGAGI. This CDR3 comprises 16 residues. V gave up 0 bases and J gave up 2 bases, with 13 bases separating them.

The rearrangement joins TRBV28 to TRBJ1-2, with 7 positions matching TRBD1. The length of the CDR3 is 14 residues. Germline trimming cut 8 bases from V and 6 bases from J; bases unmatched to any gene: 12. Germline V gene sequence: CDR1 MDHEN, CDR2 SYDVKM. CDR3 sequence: CASCGQGVVHGYTF. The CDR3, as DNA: TGTGCCAGCTGTGGGCAGGGGGTTGTCCATGGCTACACCTTC.

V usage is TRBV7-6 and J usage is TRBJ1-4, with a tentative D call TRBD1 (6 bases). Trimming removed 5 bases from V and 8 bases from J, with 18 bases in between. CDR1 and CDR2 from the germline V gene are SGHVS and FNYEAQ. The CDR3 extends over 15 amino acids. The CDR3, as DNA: TGTGCCAGCAGCCGCCAACAGGGAATTAGCGAAAAACTGTTTTTT. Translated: CASSRQQGISEKLFF.

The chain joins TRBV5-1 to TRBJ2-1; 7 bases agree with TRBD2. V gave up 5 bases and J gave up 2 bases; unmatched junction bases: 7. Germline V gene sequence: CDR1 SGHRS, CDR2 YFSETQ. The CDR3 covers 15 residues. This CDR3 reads CASRGGTTPYNEQFF. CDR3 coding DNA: TGCGCCAGCAGGGGGGGGACTACACCCTACAATGAGCAGTTCTTC.